Below, 13 T cell receptor beta chains from the same sample are listed, as sequenced in a study of blood T cell repertoires in COVID-19. Here immunoSEQ multiplex PCR was the method, and the copy in TCRdb shows in-frame clones only, minus some. The sample includes over 200,000 clones, under 90% seen only once; the top ten take more than 8.5%. Sample: PBMCs or T cells enriched from blood (not recorded which). Receptor source: a woman aged 45-59 years with acute COVID-19.

This rearrangement joins TRBV28 to TRBJ2-5; TRBD2 matches 12 bases. In germline, CDR1 is MDHEN, CDR2 SYDVKM. This CDR3 spans 15 amino acids. V dropped 5 bases and J dropped 5; count of bases not matched to a gene: 6. This chain's CDR3 is CASSLRLAGVETQYF. The CDR3 bases are TGTGCCAGCAGTCTCCGACTAGCGGGGGTGGAGACCCAGTACTTC.

The rearrangement uses TRBV10-1 and TRBJ2-7, with a tentative D call TRBD2 (5 bases). The CDR3 is 13 residues long. The germline gives CDR1 WNHNN, CDR2 SYGVQD (reference sequence). Trimming took 3 bases from V and 3 from J, leaving 9 bases between them. CDR3 sequence reads: CASSDLGVYEQYF. CDR3 sequence (DNA): TGCGCCAGCAGTGACCTCGGGGTCTACGAGCAGTACTTC.

The CDR3 DNA sequence: TGTGCCAGCAGTTTTCCGGACAGGGAGGGAAATTCACCCCTCCACTTT. Amino acids: CASSFPDREGNSPLHF. The chain joins TRBV6-6 to TRBJ1-6, with TRBD1 matching over 8 bases. The CDR3 sequence is 16 residues long. The germline gives CDR1 MNHNY, CDR2 SVGAGI (reference sequence). Losses at the gene ends were 4 bases for V and 7 bases for J; bases not matched to a gene: 9.

The chain links TRBV18 to TRBJ2-7; 7 bases map to TRBD1. The germline gives CDR1 KGHSH, CDR2 LQKENI. The CDR3 totals 13 residues. V lost 5 bases to trimming and J lost 2 bases; unmatched junction nucleotides: 3. In DNA form, the CDR3 reads TGTGCCAGCTCAGGCGGACAGGCCTACGAGCAGTACTTC. Its protein product is CASSGGQAYEQYF.

This rearrangement joins TRBV3-1 (or the pseudogene TRBV3-2) to TRBJ1-1; D call uncertain. Per germline, CDR1 LGHDT and CDR2 YNNKEL (reference sequence). Trimming pared 7 bases from V and 1 base from J, leaving 10 bases between. This CDR3 spans 13 amino acids. CDR3 protein: CASKNLRNTEAFF. The CDR3 nucleotides read TGTGCCAGCAAAAACCTCAGGAACACTGAAGCTTTCTTT.

V gene TRBV3-1 (or the pseudogene TRBV3-2) combines with J gene TRBJ2-7, with D perhaps matching TRBD2 (5 bases). Germline loops: CDR1 LGHDT, CDR2 YNNKEL (reference sequence). Trimming pared 0 bases from V and 5 bases from J, leaving 14 bases between. This CDR3 is 15 amino acids long. The CDR3 region is CASSQDSWERNEQYF. Written as DNA, the CDR3 is TGTGCCAGCAGCCAAGACTCGTGGGAGCGGAACGAGCAGTACTTC.

The chain is built from TRBV6-5 and TRBJ1-2; D remains unclear. CDR3 length: 13 amino acids. The V gene's germline CDR1 is MNHEY and CDR2 SVGAGI. Trimming pared 5 bases from V and 5 bases from J, leaving 12 bases between. Written as DNA, the CDR3 is TGTGCCAGCAGTCTGGCGGAGGGTTATGGCTACACCTTC. It translates to CASSLAEGYGYTF.

The chain couples TRBV6-5 to TRBJ2-2; 7 bases are shared with TRBD1. CDR3 length: 15 residues. The V gene end was trimmed by 6 bases and the J gene end by 1 base; junction bases not matched to a gene: 5. Germline CDR1 and CDR2: MNHEY and SVGAGI. This CDR3 is CASRAGTVNTGELFF. The CDR3 region has the DNA TGTGCCAGCAGAGCCGGGACAGTGAACACCGGGGAGCTGTTTTTT.

In its sample, this clone was seen once. The chain has TRBV7-2 and TRBJ2-7; 8 positions agree with TRBD1. V shed 1 base and J 2 bases; nucleotides not matched to a gene: 7. The CDR3 totals 16 residues. Germline CDR1 reads SGHTA; CDR2 reads FQGNSA. CDR3 in DNA: TGTGCCAGCAGCTTAGTCGGACAGGGACTTGCCTACGAGCAGTACTTC. Encoded protein: CASSLVGQGLAYEQYF.

The chain joins TRBV5-1 to TRBJ2-3; 7 positions agree with TRBD1. V dropped 0 bases and J dropped 4; count of bases not matched to a gene: 5. The germline V gene encodes CDR1 SGHRS and CDR2 YFSETQ. This CDR3 is 15 amino acids long. In nucleotides, the CDR3 is TGCGCCAGCAGCTTGGTTCACAGGGGCCCAGATACGCAGTATTTT. Amino acids: CASSLVHRGPDTQYF.

The V call is TRBV11-3, the J call TRBJ1-3; TRBD1 might be the D (6 bases). Germline CDR1 SGHNT, CDR2 YENEEA. The V gene lost 5 bases and the J gene lost 1 base, with 12 bases spanning the gap. The CDR3 consists of 15 residues. The CDR3 DNA follows: TGTGCCAGCAGCCAAGGGACATCTTCTGGAAACACCATATATTTT. Encoded protein: CASSQGTSSGNTIYF.

V usage is TRBV7-9 and J usage is TRBJ2-1, with D possibly TRBD2 on 7 matching bases. The CDR3 runs to 14 residues. CDR1 and CDR2 from the germline V gene are SEHNR and FQNEAQ (reference sequence). Deletions cut 7 bases from V and 3 bases from J, with 13 bases between. CDR3 DNA sequence: TGTGCCAGCACCGCGGGGGCATTCTACAATGAGCAGTTCTTC. This sequence encodes CASTAGAFYNEQFF.

CDR3 loop: CASMQGASSGANVLTF. The CDR3 bases are TGTGCCAGCATGCAGGGGGCGAGCTCTGGGGCCAACGTCCTGACTTTC. V is TRBV7-6 and J is TRBJ2-6, with 8 bases aligning to TRBD1. With V trimmed by 7 bases and J by 0 bases, 5 bases remained unmatched. The CDR3 length is 16 residues. Germline CDR1 is SGHVS and CDR2 is FNYEAQ.